This T cell receptor (beta chain) was documented in a study of blood T cell repertoires in COVID-19 (dated by TCRdb to the early 2020s). With regard to the full study: The collaborator samples originated in the United States, Italy and Spain and spanned the acute and convalescent phases of COVID-19. Samples came from the ongoing ImmuneRACE study (first 160 participants) plus 1,254 subjects from 6 global collaborators. HLA class I and class II types, where available, came from metadata supplied by the sample provider rather than from assay-based typing. The material from the prospective study consisted of cDNA or gDNA derived from T cells, B-cell-depleted T cells, or PBMCs. The repertoires were made available in a free public database intended to serve as a resource for research on the immune response to SARS-CoV-2. A de-identified subject ID, COVID-19 status, age in years and sex were almost always included in the sample metadata. Subjects who had been exposed to COVID-19, were actively infected with it, or had recovered from it provided the deeply sampled blood TCRbeta repertoires that made up the dataset. General study outcomes and caveats: The amount of clinical and demographic metadata varied by source and participant and was provided uncurated.

For this clone: This receptor's antigen is unknown. Base quality data are lacking; no much larger clone is found one base away.

The collaborating institutions used their own protocols to collect whole blood in K2EDTA tubes. For TCRbeta analysis, collaborators shipped samples in one of three forms: frozen whole blood, isolated PBMCs, or DNA extracted from either of those sample types. The immunoSEQ Assay, a bias-controlled multiplex PCR, was used to amplify TCRbeta CDR3 regions from genomic DNA. The published analysis was carried out like this. The number of nucleated cells in each sample was estimated by amplification of reference gene primers within the assay. To quantify the absolute abundance of each unique TCRbeta CDR3 rearrangement, sequence reads were collapsed and filtered. For each sample, productive Simpson clonality was calculated as the square root of Simpson's diversity index across productive rearrangements. The clones in this table, taken by TCRdb from immuneACCESS, are in-frame only. Not every clone is retained; where verified, under half of the shortfall comes from an unresolved V gene, and the cause of the rest is unknown. That table is the source of V, J and clone size, and D and trimming were worked out from the DNA. This sample has about 200,000 clones in its table, and 86% of those were observed once. The ten largest clones take up 5% to 6.5% of the sample.

This clonotype was obtained from a man at least 80 years old with acute or convalescent COVID-19. The source material was peripheral blood.

Here is the DNA: TGTGCCAGCAGCTTAGGGGACACGGGCTGGGGTGTCGGCAATCAGCCCCAGCATTTT. This gives the protein CASSLGDTGWGVGNQPQHF. This chain is built from TRBV7-8 and TRBJ1-5; the D region possibly corresponds to TRBD1 (6 bases align). Inclusive of the bounding cysteine and phenylalanine, the CDR3 is 19 residues long. Here the CDR3 DNA is all that survives: 57 bases in frame from base 1. V lost 1 base and J lost 2 bases; the stretch between them is 21 bases long. Taken from the germline V gene, the CDR1 and CDR2 loops are SGHVS and FQNEAQ.